This TCR beta chain was found in a study of control samples from healthy donors and cancer patients. Assay used: immunoSEQ multiplex PCR; TCRdb lists only in-frame clones, some missing. The top ten hold 5.5% to 7% of the sample, which has about 58,000 clones, 90% seen once. This CDR3 contains 15 residues. Germline CDR1 and CDR2: MNHEY and SMNVEV (reference sequence). With 6 bases removed from V and 0 bases from J, the gap between germline ends came to 15 bases. The sequence was obtained from a man aged 60 to 75 with colorectal cancer. The sample comprised PBMCs. The chain recombines TRBV27 with TRBJ2-7, with D perhaps matching TRBD2 (6 bases). The CDR3 is CASSLSGLNSYEQYF. DNA of the CDR3: TGTGCCAGCAGCCTTAGCGGACTTAACTCCTACGAGCAGTACTTC.